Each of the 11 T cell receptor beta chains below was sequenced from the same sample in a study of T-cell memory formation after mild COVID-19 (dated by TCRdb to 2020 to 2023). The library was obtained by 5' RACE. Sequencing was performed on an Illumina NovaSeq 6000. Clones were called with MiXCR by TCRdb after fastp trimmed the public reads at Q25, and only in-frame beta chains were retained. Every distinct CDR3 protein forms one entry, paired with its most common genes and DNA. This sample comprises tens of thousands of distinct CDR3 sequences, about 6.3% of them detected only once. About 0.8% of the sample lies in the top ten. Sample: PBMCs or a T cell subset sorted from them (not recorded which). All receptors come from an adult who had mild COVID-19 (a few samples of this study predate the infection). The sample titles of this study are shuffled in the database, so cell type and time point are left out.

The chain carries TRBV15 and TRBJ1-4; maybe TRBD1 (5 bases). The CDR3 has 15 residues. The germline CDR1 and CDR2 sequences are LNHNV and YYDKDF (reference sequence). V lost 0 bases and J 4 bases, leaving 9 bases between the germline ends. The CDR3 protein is CATSRDRGGNEKLFF. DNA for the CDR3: TGTGCCACCAGCAGAGACCGGGGGGGTAATGAAAAACTGTTTTTT.

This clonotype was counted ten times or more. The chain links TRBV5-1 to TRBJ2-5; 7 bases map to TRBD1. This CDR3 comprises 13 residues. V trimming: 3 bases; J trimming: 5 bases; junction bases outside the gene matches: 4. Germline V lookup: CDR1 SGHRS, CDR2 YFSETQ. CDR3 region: CASSSGGDETQYF. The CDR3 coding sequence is TGCGCCAGCAGCTCAGGGGGAGATGAGACCCAGTACTTC.

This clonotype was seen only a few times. CDR3 coding DNA: TGCGCCAGCAGTCAAGTCGGTGCCACAGAGCAGTACTTC. The encoded protein is CASSQVGATEQYF. The chain links TRBV23-1 to TRBJ2-7; D is undetermined. TRBV23-1 is identified as an open reading frame with a role that is uncertain. The V end was cut by 2 bases, the J end by 7 bases, with 12 bases between. The CDR3 has 13 residues.

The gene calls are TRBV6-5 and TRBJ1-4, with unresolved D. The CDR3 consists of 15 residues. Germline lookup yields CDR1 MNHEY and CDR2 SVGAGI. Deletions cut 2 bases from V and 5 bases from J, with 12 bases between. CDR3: CASSYDTTINEKLFF. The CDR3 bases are TGTGCCAGCAGTTACGATACGACAATCAATGAAAAACTGTTTTTT.

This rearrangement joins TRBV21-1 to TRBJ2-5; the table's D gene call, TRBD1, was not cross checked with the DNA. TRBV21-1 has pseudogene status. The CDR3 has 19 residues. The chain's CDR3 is CASSKGKGPRDRYQETQYF. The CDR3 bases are TGTGCCAGCAGCAAAGGAAAAGGGCCCCGGGACAGGTACCAAGAGACCCAGTACTTC.

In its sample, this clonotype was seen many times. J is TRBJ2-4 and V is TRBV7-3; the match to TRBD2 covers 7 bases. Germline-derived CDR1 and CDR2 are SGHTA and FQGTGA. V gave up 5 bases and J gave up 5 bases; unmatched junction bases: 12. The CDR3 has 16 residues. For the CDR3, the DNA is TGTGCCAGCAGCCAAATATACGGGAGGAGCGAAAACATTCAGTACTTC. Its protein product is CASSQIYGRSENIQYF.

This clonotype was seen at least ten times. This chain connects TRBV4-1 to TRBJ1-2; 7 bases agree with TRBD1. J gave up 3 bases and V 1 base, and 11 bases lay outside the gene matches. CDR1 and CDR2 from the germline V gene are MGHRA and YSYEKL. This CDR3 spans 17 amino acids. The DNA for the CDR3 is TGCGCCAGCAGCCAAGGTCTTCGGGACAGCAGAGACTATGGCTACACCTTC. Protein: CASSQGLRDSRDYGYTF.

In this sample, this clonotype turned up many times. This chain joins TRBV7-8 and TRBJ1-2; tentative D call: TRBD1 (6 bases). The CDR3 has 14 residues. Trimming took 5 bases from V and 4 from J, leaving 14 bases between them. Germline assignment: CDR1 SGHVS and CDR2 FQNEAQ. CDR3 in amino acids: CASSPTGTSYGYTF. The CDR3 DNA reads TGTGCCAGCAGCCCCACAGGGACGAGCTATGGCTACACCTTC.

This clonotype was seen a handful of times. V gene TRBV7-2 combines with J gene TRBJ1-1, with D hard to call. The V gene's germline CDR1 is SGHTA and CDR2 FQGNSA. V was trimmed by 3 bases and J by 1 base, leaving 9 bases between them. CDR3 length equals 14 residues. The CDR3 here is CASSFGGGNTEAFF. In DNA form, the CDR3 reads TGTGCCAGCAGCTTTGGAGGAGGGAACACTGAAGCTTTCTTT.

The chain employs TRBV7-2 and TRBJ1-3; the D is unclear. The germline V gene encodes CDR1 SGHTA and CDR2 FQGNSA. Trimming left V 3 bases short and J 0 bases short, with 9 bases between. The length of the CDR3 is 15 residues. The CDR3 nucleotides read TGTGCCAGCAGCTTTGACGGATCCTCTGGAAACACCATATATTTT. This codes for CASSFDGSSGNTIYF.

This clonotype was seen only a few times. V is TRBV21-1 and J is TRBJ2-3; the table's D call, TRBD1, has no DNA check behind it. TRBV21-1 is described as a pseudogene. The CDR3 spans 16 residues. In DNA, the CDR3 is TGTGCCAGCAGCACCCCCGGGGGGACACCGACAGATACGCAGTATTTT. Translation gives CASSTPGGTPTDTQYF.